This entry concerns a single T cell receptor (beta chain). Its antigen is currently unknown. This record comes from a study of cytomegalovirus exposure and HLA in healthy donors. Study results and limitations: Follow-up analysis later connected one missense variant in DCLRE1C with trimming of TCR beta V- and J-genes. Later analysis placed DRB1 highest and HLA-C lowest in TCR association rates, which differed by HLA locus.

Germline CDR1 and CDR2: MNHEY and SVGAGI. This CDR3 comprises 13 residues. The V end was cut by 5 bases, the J end by 3 bases, with 10 bases between. With 60 Vbeta and 13 Jbeta primers, the PCR was carried out. Profiling relied on immunoSEQ multiplex PCR, and the TCRdb table lists in-frame clones only, not all of them. The sample holds approximately 160,000 clones, roughly 83% seen once. Sequenced: PBMCs. The receptor comes from a boy aged 2 to 10 in good health and CMV-seronegative. This chain links TRBV6-5 with TRBJ1-1; a weak D match, TRBD1 (5 bases). The CDR3 DNA reads TGTGCCAGCAGTCTTGAAGGGGACACTGAAGCTTTCTTT. This translates into CASSLEGDTEAFF.